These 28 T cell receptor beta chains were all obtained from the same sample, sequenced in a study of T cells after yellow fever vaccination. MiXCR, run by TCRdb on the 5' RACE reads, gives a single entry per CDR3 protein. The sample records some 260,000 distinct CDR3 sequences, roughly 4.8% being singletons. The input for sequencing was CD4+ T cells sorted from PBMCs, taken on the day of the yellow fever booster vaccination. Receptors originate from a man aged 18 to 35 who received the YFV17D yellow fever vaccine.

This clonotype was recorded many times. The CDR3 loop is CSARGGTVTYEQYF. The CDR3 region has the DNA TGCAGTGCTAGAGGCGGGACCGTTACCTACGAGCAGTACTTC. V gene TRBV20-1 combines with J gene TRBJ2-7, with D perhaps matching TRBD2 (6 bases). Trimming removed 1 base from V and 2 bases from J, with 12 bases in between. The CDR3 covers 14 residues. CDR1 and CDR2 (germline): DFQATT, SNEGSKA (reference sequence).

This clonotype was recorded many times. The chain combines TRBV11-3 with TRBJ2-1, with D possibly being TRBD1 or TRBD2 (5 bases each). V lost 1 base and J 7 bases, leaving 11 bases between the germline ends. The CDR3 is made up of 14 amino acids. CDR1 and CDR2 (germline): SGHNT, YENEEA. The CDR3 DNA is TGTGCCAGCAGCTTAGGGGACGCCGGGAATGAGCAGTTCTTC. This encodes CASSLGDAGNEQFF.

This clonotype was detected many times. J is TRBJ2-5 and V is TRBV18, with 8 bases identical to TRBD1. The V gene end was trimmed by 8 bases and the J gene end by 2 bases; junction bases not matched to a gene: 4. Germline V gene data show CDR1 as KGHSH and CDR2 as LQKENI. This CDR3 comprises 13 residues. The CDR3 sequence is CASSRDRQETQYF. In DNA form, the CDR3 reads TGTGCCAGCAGCCGGGACAGGCAAGAGACCCAGTACTTC.

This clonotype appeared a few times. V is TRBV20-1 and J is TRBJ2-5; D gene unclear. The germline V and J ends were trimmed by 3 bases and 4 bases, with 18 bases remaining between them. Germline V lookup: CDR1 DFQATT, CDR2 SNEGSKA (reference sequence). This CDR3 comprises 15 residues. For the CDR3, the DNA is TGCAGTGCTAGGTCGCAACGGGCCTTAGTAGAGACCCAGTACTTC. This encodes CSARSQRALVETQYF.

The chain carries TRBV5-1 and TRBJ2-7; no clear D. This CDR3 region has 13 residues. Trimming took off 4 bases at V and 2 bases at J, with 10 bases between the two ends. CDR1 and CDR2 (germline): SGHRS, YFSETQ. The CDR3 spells CASSARQTYEQYF. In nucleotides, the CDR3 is TGCGCCAGCAGCGCTCGGCAGACCTACGAGCAGTACTTC.

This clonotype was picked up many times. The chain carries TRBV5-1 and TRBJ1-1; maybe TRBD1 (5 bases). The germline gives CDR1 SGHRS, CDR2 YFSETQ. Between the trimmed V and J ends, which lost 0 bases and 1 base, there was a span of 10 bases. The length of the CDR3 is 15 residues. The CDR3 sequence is CASSLDGGENTEAFF. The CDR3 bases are TGCGCCAGCAGCTTGGATGGAGGGGAGAACACTGAAGCTTTCTTT.

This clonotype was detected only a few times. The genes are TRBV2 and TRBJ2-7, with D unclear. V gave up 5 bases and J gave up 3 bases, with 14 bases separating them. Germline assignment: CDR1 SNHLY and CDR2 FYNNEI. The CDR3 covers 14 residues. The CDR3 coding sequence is TGTGCCAGCAGTCCGACGGAATATGGCTACGAGCAGTACGTC. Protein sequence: CASSPTEYGYEQYV.

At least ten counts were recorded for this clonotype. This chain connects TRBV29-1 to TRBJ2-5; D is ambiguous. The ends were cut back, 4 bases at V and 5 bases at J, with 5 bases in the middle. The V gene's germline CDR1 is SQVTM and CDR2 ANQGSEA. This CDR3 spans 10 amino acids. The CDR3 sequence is CSVVRETQYF. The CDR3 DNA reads TGCAGCGTTGTAAGGGAGACCCAGTACTTC. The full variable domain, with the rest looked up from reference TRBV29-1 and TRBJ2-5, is SAVISQKPSRDICQRGTSLTIQCQVDSQVTMMFWYRQQPGQSLTLIATANQGSEATYESGFVIDKFPISRPNLTFSTLTVSNMSPEDSSIYLCSVVRETQYFGPGTRLLVL.

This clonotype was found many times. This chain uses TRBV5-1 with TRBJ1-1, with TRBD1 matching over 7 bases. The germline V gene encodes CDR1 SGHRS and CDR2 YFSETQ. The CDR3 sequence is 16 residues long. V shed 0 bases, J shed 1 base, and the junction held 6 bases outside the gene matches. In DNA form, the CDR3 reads TGCGCCAGCAGCTTGGTAAACAGGGGCACGAACACTGAAGCTTTCTTT. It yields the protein CASSLVNRGTNTEAFF.

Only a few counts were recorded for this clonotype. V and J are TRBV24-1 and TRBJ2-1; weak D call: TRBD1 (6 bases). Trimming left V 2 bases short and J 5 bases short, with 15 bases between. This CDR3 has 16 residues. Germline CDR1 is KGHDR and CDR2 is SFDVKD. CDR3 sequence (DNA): TGTGCCACCAGTGATTCCTACAGGGACGCCGACAATGAGCAGTTCTTC. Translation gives CATSDSYRDADNEQFF.

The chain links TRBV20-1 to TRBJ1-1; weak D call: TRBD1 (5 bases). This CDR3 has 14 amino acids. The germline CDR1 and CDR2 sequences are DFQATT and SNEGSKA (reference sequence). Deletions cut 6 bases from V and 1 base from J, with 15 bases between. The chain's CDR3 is CSARGGGSNTEAFF. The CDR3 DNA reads TGCAGTGCCCGCGGGGGTGGCTCGAACACTGAAGCTTTCTTT.

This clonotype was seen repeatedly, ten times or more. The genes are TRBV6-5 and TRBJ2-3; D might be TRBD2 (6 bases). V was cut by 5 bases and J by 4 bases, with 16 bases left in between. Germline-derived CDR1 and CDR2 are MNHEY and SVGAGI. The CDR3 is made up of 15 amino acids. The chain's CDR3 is CASSPRGSGADTQYF. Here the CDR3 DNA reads TGTGCCAGCAGTCCCCGGGGTAGCGGCGCAGATACGCAGTATTTT.

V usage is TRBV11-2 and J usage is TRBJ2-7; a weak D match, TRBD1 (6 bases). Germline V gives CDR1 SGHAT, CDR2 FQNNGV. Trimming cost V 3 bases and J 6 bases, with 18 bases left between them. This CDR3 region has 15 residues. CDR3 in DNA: TGTGCCAGCAGCTTGGGGGCGGCAGCCGGCGCCGAGCAGTACTTC. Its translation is CASSLGAAAGAEQYF.

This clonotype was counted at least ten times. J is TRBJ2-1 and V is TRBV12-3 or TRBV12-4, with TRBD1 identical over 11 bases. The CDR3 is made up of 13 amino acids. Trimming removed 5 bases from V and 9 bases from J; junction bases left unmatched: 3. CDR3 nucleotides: TGTGCCAGCAGTGGACAGGGGGCGAGTGAGCAGTTCTTC. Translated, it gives CASSGQGASEQFF.

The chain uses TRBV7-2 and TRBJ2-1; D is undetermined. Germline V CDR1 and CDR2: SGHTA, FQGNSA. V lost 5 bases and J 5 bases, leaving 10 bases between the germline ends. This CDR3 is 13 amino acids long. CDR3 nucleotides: TGTGCCAGCAGCCGAGAACAACACAATGAGCAGTTCTTC. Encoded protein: CASSREQHNEQFF.

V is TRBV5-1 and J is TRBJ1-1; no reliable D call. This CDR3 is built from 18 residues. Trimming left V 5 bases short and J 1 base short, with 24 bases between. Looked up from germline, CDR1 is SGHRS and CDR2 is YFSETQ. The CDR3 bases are TGCGCCAGCAGGGATGTTGGGCCCTCGGGTCCGGCGAACACTGAAGCTTTCTTT. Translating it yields CASRDVGPSGPANTEAFF.

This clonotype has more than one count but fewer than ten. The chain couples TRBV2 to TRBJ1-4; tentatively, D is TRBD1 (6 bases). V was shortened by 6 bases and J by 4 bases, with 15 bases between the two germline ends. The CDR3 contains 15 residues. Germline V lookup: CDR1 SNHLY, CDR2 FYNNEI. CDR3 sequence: CASRDGTIVNEKLFF. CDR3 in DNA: TGTGCCAGCAGGGACGGGACAATAGTTAATGAAAAACTGTTTTTT.

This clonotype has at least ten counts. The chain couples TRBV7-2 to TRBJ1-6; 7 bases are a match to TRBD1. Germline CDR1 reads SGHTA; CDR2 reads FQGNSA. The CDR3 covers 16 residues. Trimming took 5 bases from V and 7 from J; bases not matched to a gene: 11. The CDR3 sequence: CASSPGGGTGNSPLHF. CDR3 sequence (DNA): TGTGCCAGCAGCCCAGGGGGGGGGACGGGCAATTCACCCCTCCACTTT.

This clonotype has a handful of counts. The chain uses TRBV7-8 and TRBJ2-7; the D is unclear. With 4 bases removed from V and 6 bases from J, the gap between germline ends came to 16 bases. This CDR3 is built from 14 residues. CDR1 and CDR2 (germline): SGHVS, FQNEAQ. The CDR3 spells CASSSRSVVGEQYF. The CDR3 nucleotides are TGTGCCAGCAGCTCGCGATCCGTAGTCGGCGAGCAGTACTTC.

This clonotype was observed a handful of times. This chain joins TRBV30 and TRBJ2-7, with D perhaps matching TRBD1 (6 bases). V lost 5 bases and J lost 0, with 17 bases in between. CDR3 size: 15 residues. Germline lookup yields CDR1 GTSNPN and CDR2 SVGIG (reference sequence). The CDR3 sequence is CAWSGPMTGSYEQYF. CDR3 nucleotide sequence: TGTGCCTGGTCGGGCCCGATGACAGGCTCCTACGAGCAGTACTTC.

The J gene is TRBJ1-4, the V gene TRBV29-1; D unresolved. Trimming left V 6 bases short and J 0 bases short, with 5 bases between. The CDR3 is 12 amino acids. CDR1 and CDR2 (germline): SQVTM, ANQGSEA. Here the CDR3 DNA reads TGCAGCGTCCTATCAACTAATGAAAAACTGTTTTTT. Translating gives CSVLSTNEKLFF.

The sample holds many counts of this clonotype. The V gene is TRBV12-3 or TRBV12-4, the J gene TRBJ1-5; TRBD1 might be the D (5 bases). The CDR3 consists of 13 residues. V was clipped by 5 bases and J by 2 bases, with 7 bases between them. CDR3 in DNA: TGTGCCAGCAGTGGGGACGGCAATCAGCCCCAGCATTTT. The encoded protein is CASSGDGNQPQHF.

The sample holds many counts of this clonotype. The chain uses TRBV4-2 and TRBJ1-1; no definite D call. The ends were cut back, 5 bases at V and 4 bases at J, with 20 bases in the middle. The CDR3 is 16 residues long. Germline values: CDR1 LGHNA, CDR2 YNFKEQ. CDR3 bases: TGTGCCAGCAGCATCTCGCCGAGGGCGGAAGGCACTGAAGCTTTCTTT. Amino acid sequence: CASSISPRAEGTEAFF.

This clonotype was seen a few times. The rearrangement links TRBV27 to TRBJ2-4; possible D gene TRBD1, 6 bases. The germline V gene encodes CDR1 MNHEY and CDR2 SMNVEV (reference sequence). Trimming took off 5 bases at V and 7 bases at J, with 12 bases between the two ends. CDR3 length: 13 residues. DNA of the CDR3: TGTGCCAGCAGTGTACAGGGAAGTAACATTCAGTACTTC. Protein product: CASSVQGSNIQYF.

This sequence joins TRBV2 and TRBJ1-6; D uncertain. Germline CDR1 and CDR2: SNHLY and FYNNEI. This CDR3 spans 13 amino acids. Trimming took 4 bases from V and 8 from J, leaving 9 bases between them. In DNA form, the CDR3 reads TGTGCCAGCAGTGTCCAGCTAGATTCACCCCTCCACTTT. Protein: CASSVQLDSPLHF.

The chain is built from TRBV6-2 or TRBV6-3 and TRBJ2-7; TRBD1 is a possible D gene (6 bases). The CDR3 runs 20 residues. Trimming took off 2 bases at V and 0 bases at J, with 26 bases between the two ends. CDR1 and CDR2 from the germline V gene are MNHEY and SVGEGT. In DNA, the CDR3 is TGTGCCAGCAGTTACCGACCCGTGGCCTCCGGGACAATCGGCTCCTACGAGCAGTACTTC. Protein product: CASSYRPVASGTIGSYEQYF.

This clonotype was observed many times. The CDR3 nucleotides are TGCGCCAGCAGCTTACAGTATAGATCTGGGGCCAACGTCCTGACTTTC. Translated, it gives CASSLQYRSGANVLTF. V and J are TRBV5-1 and TRBJ2-6; D call uncertain. Trimming left V 2 bases short and J 1 base short, with 10 bases between. The CDR3 runs to 16 residues. The germline CDR1 and CDR2 sequences are SGHRS and YFSETQ.

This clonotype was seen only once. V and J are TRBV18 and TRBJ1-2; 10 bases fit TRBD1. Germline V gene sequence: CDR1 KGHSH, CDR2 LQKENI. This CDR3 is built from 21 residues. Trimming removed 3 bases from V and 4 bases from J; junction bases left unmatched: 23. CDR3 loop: CASSPTTSLGQGLVAVYGYTF. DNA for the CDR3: TGTGCCAGCTCACCCACGACGTCTTTGGGACAGGGGTTAGTGGCTGTCTATGGCTACACCTTC. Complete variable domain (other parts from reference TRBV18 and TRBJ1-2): NAGVMQNPRHLVRRRGQEARLRCSPMKGHSHVYWYRQLPEEGLKFMVYLQKENIIDESGMPKERFSAEFPKEGPSILRIQQVVRGDSAAYFCASSPTTSLGQGLVAVYGYTFGSGTRLTVV.